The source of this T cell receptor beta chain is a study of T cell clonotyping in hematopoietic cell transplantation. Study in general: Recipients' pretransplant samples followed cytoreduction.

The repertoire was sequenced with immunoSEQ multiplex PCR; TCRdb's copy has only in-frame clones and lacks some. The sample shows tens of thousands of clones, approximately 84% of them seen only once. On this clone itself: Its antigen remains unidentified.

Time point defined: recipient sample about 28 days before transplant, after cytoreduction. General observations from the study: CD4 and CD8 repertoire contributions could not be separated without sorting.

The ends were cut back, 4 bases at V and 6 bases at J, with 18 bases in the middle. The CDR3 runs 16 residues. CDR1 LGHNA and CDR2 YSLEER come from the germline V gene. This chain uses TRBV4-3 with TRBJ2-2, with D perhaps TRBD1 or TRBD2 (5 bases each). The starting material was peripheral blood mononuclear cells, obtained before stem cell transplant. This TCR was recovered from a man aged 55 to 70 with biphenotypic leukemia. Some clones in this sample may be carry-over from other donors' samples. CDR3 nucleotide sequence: TGCGCCAGCAGCCCCCGGTTGGGGGAGAGGGCCGGGGAGCTGTTTTTT. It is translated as CASSPRLGERAGELFF.